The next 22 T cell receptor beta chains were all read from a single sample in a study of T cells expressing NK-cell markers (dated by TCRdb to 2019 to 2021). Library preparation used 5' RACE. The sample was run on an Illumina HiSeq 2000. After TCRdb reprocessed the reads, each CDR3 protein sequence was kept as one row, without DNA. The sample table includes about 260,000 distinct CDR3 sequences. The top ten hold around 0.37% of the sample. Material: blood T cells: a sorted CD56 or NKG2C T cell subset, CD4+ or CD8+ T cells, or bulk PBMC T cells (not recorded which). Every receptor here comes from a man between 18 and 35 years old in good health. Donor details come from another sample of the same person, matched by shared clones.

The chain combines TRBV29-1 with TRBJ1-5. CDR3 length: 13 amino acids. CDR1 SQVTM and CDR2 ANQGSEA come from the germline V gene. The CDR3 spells CSAVGNGNQPQHF.

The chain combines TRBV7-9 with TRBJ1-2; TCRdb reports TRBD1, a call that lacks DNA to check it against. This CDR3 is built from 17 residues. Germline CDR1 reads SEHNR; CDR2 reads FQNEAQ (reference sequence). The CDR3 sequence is CASSSGTGRSLGYGYTF.

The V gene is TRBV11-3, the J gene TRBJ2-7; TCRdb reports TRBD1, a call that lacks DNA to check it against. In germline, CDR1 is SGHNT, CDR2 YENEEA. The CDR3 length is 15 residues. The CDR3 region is CASSQMTGVSYEQYF.

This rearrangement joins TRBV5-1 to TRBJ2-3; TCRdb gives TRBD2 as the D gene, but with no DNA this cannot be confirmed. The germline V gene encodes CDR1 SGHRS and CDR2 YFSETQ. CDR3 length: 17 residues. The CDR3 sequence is CASSWTTASGGTDTQYF.

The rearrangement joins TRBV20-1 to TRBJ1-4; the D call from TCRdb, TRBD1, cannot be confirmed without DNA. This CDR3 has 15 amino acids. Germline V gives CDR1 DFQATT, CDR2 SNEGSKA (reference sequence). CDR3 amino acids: CSATSGIGTGYKLFF.

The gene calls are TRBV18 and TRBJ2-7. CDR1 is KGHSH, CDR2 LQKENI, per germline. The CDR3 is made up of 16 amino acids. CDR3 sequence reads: CASSPSGGSSTYEQYF.

The CDR3 loop reads CASSHAKVETQYF. The rearrangement joins TRBV5-1 to TRBJ2-5. Germline CDR1 is SGHRS and CDR2 is YFSETQ. The CDR3 sequence is 13 residues long.

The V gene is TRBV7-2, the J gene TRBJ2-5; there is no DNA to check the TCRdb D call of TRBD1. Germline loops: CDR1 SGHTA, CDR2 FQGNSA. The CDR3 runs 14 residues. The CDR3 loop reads CATSLYREQETQYF.

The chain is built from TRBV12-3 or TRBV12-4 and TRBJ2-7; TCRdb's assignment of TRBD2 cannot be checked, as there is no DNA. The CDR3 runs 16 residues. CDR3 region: CASSPGLGRALYEQYF.

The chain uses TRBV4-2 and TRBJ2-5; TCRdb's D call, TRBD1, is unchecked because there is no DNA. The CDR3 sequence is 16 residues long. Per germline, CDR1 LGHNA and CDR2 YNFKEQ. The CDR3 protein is CASSQRRGGDQETQYF.

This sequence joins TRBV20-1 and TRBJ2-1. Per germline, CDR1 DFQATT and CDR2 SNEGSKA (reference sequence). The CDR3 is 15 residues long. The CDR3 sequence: CSADVRRGPNNEQFF.

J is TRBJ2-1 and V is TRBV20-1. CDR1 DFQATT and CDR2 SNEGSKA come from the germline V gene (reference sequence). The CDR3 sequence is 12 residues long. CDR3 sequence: CSAARTPNEQFF.

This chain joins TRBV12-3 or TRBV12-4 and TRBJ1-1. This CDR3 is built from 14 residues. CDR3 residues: CASSRWTGNTEAFF.

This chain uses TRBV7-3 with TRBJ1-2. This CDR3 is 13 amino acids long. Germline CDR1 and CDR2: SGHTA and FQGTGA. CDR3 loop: CASSLTSRASYTF.

CDR3 region: CASSLRDAVDEQFF. The chain links TRBV7-2 to TRBJ2-1. This CDR3 has 14 amino acids. Germline assignment: CDR1 SGHTA and CDR2 FQGNSA.

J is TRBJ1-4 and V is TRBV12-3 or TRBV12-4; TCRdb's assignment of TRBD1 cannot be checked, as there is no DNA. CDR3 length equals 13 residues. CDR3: CASSTGTDEKLFF.

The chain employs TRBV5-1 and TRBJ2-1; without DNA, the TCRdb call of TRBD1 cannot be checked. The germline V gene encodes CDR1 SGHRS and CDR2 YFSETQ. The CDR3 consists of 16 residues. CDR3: CASSARGTDTYNEQFF. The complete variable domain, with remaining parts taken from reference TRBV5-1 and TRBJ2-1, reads KAGVTQTPRYLIKTRGQQVTLSCSPISGHRSVSWYQQTPGQGLQFLFEYFSETQRNKGNFPGRFSGRQFSNSRSEMNVSTLELGDSALYLCASSARGTDTYNEQFFGPGTRLTVL.

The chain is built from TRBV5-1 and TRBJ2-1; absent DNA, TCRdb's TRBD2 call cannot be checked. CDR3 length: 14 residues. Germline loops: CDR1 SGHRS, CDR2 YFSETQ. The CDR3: CASTEDPTYNEQFF.

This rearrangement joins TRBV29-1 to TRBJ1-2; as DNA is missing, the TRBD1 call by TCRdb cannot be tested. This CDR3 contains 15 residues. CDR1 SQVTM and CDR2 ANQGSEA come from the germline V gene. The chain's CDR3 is CSVVAQGQLNYGYTF.

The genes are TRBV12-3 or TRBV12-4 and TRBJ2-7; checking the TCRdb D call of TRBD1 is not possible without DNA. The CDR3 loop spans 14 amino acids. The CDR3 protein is CASSAQGGGYEQYF.

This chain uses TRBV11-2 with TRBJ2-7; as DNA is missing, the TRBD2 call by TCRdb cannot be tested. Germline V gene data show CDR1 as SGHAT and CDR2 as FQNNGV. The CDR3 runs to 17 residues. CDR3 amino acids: CASETSGSRIFSYEQYF.

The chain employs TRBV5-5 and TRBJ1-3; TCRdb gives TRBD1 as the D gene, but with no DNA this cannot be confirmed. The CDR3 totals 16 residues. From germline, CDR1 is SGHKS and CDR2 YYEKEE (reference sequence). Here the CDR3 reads CASSLGDSHSGNTIYF.